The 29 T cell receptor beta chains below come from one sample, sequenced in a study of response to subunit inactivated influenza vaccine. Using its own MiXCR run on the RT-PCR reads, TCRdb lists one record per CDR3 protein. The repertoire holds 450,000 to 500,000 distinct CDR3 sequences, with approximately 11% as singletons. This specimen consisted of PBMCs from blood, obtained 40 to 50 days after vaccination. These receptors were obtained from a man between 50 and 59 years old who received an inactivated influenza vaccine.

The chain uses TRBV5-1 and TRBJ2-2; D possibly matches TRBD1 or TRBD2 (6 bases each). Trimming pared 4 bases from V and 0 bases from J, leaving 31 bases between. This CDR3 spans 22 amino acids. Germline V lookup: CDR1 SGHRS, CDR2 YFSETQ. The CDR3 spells CASSHALQGGFVGPANTGELFF. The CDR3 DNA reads TGCGCCAGCAGCCATGCACTACAGGGAGGTTTTGTAGGTCCCGCGAACACCGGGGAGCTGTTTTTT. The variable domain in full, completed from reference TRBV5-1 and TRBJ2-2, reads KAGVTQTPRYLIKTRGQQVTLSCSPISGHRSVSWYQQTPGQGLQFLFEYFSETQRNKGNFPGRFSGRQFSNSRSEMNVSTLELGDSALYLCASSHALQGGFVGPANTGELFFGEGSRLTVL.

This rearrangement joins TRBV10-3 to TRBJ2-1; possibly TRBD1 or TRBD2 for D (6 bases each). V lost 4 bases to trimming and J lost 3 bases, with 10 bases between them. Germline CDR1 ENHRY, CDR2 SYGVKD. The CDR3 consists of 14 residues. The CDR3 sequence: CAISVRGDYNEQFF. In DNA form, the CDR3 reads TGTGCCATCAGTGTTAGGGGGGACTACAATGAGCAGTTCTTC.

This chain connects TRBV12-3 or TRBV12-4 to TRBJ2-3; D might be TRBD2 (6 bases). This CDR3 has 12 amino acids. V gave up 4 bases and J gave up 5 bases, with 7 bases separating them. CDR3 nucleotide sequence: TGTGCCAGCAGTTGGAGGGGAGATACGCAGTATTTT. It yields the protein CASSWRGDTQYF.

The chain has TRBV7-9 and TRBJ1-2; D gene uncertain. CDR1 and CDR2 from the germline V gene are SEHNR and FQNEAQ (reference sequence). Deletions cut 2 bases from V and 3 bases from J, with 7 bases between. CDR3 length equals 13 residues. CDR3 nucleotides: TGTGCCAGCAGCTTAAATTCGGACTATGGCTACACCTTC. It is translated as CASSLNSDYGYTF.

This chain's CDR3 is CSAPTGAFNSPLHF. The CDR3 DNA is TGCAGTGCACCGACAGGAGCTTTTAATTCACCCCTCCACTTT. The J gene is TRBJ1-6, the V gene TRBV20-1, with D tentatively TRBD1 (6 bases). Trimming stripped 6 bases from V and 6 bases from J, with 15 bases between. From germline, CDR1 is DFQATT and CDR2 SNEGSKA (reference sequence). The CDR3 loop spans 14 amino acids.

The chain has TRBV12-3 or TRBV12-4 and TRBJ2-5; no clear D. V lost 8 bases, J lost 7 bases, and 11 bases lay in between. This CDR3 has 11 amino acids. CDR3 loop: CASSPAGTQYF. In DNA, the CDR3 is TGTGCCAGCTCCCCCGCAGGGACCCAGTACTTC.

This CDR3 is CASSLEGPGPQYF. The CDR3 nucleotides read TGCGCCAGCAGCTTGGAGGGCCCCGGTCCCCAGTACTTC. The rearrangement uses TRBV5-1 and TRBJ2-7, with D hard to call. Trimming stripped 0 bases from V and 10 bases from J, with 14 bases between. This CDR3 region has 13 residues. The germline V gene has CDR1 SGHRS and CDR2 YFSETQ.

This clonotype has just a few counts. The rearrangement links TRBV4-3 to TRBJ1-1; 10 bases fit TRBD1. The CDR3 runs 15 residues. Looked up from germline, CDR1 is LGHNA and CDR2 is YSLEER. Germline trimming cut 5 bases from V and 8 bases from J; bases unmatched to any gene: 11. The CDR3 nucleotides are TGCGCCAGCAGCAAGAGGGGACAGGGGCTTACCGAAGCTTTCTTT. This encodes CASSKRGQGLTEAFF.

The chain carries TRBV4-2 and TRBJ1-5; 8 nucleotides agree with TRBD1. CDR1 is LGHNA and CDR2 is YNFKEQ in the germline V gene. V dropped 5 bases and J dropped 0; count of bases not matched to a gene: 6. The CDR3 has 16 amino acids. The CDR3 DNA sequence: TGTGCCAGCAGCGCAACGACAGGGGATAGCAATCAGCCCCAGCATTTT. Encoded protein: CASSATTGDSNQPQHF.

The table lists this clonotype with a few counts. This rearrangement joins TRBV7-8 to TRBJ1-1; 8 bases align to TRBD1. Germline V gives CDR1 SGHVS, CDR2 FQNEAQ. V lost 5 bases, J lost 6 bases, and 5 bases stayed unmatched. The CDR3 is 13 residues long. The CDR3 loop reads CASSSRGHAEAFF. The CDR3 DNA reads TGTGCCAGCAGCAGCAGGGGGCACGCTGAAGCTTTCTTT. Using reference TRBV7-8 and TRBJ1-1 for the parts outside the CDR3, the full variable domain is GAGVSQSPRYKVAKRGQDVALRCDPISGHVSLFWYQQALGQGPEFLTYFQNEAQLDKSGLPSDRFFAERPEGSVSTLKIQRTQQEDSAVYLCASSSRGHAEAFFGQGTRLTVV.

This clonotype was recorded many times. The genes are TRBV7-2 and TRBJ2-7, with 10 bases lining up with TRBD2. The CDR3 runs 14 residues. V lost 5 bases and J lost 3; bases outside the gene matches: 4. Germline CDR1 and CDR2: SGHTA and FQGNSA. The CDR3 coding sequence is TGTGCCAGCAGCCCGCGGACTAGCGGCTACGAGCAGTACTTC. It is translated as CASSPRTSGYEQYF.

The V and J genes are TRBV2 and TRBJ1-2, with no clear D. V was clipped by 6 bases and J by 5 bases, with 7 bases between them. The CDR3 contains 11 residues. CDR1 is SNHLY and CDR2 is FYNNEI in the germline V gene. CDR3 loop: CASRREYGYTF. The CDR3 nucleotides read TGTGCCAGCAGACGGGAGTATGGCTACACCTTC.

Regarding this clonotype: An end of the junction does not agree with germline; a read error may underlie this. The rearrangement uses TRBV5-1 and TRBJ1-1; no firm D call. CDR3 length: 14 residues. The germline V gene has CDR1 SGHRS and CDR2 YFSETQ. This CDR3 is CASSLAAVKTEAFF. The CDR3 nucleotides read TGCGCCAGCAGCTTGGCGGCAGTGAAGACTGAAGCTTTCTTT.

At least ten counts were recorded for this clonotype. CDR3: CSAVGQVMPEAFF. CDR3 nucleotide sequence: TGCAGTGCTGTAGGACAGGTAATGCCTGAAGCTTTCTTT. The V and J genes are TRBV20-1 and TRBJ1-1; TRBD1 agrees at 7 bases. Germline CDR1 and CDR2: DFQATT and SNEGSKA (reference sequence). Losses at the gene ends were 5 bases for V and 6 bases for J; bases not matched to a gene: 9. The CDR3 length is 13 residues.

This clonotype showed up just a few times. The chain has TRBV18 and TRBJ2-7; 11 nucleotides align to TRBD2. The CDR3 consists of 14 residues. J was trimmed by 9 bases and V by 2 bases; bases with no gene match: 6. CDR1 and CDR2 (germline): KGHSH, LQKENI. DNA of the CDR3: TGTGCCAGCTCACCAGCCGGGACTAGCGGAGGGCAGTACTTC. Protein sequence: CASSPAGTSGGQYF.

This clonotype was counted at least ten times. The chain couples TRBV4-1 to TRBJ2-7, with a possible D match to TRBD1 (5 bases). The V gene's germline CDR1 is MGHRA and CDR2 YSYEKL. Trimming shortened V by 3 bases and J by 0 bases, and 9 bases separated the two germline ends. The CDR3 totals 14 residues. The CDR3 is CASSHGHRSYEQYF. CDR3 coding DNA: TGCGCCAGCAGCCATGGACATCGCTCCTACGAGCAGTACTTC.

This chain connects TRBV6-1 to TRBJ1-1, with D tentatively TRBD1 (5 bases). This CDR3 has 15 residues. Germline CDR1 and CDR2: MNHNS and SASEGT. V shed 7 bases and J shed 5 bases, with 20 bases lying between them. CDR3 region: CASTLNQGFGTEAFF. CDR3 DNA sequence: TGTGCCAGCACCTTGAACCAGGGATTCGGAACTGAAGCTTTCTTT.

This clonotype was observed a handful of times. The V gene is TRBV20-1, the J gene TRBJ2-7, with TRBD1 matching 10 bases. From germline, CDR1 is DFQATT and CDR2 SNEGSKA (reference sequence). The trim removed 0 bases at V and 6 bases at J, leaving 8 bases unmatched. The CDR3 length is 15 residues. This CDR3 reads CSARDWDRGGLEQYF. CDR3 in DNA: TGCAGTGCTAGAGATTGGGACAGGGGAGGGCTCGAGCAGTACTTC.

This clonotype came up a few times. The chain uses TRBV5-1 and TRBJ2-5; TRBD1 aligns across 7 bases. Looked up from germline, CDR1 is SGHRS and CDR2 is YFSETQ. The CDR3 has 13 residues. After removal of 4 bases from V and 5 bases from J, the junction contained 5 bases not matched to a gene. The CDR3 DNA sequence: TGCGCCAGCAGCCTGACAGGGTACGAGACCCAGTACTTC. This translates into CASSLTGYETQYF.

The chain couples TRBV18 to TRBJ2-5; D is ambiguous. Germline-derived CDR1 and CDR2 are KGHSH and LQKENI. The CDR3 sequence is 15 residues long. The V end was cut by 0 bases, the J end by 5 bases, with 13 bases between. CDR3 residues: CASSPPQFLGETQYF. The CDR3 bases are TGTGCCAGCTCACCACCTCAGTTCCTTGGGGAGACCCAGTACTTC. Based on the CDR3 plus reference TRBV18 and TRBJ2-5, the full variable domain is NAGVMQNPRHLVRRRGQEARLRCSPMKGHSHVYWYRQLPEEGLKFMVYLQKENIIDESGMPKERFSAEFPKEGPSILRIQQVVRGDSAAYFCASSPPQFLGETQYFGPGTRLLVL.

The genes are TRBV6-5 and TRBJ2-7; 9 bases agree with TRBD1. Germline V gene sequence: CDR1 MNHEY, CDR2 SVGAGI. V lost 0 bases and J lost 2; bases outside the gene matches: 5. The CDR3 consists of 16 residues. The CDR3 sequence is CASSYSQGAGPYEQYF. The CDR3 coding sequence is TGTGCCAGCAGTTACTCACAGGGGGCTGGGCCCTACGAGCAGTACTTC.

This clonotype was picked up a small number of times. This CDR3 is CASSQEPLIGGELFF. The CDR3 coding sequence is TGTGCCAGCAGCCAGGAACCACTAATTGGCGGGGAGCTGTTTTTT. The J gene is TRBJ2-2, the V gene TRBV4-2; D call uncertain. CDR1 and CDR2 (germline): LGHNA, YNFKEQ. Trimming cost V 3 bases and J 7 bases, with 15 bases left between them. The CDR3 has 15 amino acids.

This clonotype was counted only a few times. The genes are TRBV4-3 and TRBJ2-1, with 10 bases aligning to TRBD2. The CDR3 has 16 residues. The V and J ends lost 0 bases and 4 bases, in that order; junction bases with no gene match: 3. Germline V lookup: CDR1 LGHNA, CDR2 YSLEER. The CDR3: CASSQEASGRYNEQFF. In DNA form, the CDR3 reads TGCGCCAGCAGCCAAGAGGCTAGCGGGAGATACAATGAGCAGTTCTTC.

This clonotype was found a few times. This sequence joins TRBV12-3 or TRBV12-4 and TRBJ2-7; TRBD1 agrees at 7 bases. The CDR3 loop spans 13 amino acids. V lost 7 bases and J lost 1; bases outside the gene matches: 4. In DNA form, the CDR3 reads TGTGCCAGCATGGGGACAGATTCCTACGAGCAGTACTTC. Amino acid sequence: CASMGTDSYEQYF.

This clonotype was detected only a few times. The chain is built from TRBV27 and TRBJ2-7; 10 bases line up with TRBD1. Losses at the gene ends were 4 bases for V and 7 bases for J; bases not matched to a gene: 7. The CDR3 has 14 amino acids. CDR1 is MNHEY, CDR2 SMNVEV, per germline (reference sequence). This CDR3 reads CASSSRQGASEQYF. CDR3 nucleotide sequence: TGTGCCAGCAGTTCTCGACAGGGGGCGAGTGAGCAGTACTTC.

The CDR3 is CASSPDGTGAYEQYF. The DNA of the CDR3 is TGTGCCAGCAGCCCGGACGGGACAGGGGCCTACGAGCAGTACTTC. The rearrangement links TRBV7-9 to TRBJ2-7; TRBD1 matches 10 bases. The CDR3 length is 15 residues. J lost 2 bases, V lost 5 bases, and 6 bases had no gene match. CDR1 and CDR2 (germline): SEHNR, FQNEAQ (reference sequence).

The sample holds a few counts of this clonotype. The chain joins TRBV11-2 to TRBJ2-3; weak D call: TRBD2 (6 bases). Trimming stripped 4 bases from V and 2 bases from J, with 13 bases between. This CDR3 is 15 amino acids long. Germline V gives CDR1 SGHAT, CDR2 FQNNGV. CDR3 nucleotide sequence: TGTGCCAGCAGCTCCCGGGAGCGGTACACAGATACGCAGTATTTT. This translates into CASSSRERYTDTQYF.

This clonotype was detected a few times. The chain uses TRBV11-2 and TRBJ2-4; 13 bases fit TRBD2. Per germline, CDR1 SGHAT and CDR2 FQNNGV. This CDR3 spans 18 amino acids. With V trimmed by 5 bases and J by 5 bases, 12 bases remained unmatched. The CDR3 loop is CASSDGLAGDKYENIQYF. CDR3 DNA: TGTGCCAGCAGCGACGGACTAGCGGGAGACAAATACGAAAACATTCAGTACTTC.

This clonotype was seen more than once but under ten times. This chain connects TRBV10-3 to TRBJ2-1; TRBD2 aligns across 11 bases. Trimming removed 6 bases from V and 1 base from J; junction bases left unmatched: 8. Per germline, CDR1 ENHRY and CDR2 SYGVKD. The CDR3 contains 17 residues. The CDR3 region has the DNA TGTGCCATCAGCGGGAGGACTAGCGGGCCGTCCTACAATGAGCAGTTCTTC. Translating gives CAISGRTSGPSYNEQFF.